This T cell receptor beta chain emerged from a study of T cell clonotyping in hematopoietic cell transplantation (dated by TCRdb to about 2021). Broadly, across the study: A total of more than 130 blood samples were collected in the study from 30 to 45 consecutive transplant recipients and their related donors. Patient recruitment ran from September 2015 to January 2017, and follow-up continued until late 2020 or death. Study-level results and caveats: Recipient repertoires showed only a small fraction of overlap with donor repertoires, and over 97% appeared de novo at the given depth. Donor and pretransplant recipient Inverse Simpson Index values predicted broader posttransplant TCR repertoire diversity. The sample size was limited, and CD4 and CD8 repertoire contributions could not be separated because cells were not sorted. Recipient TCR diversity fell after transplant, with pathologically expanded clonotypes rising progressively from day 30 to day 180.

About this clone: Its target antigen remains unknown. No much larger clone exists at a distance of one base, and base qualities are not known.

Reading the label with the study, this specimen's time point is: 180 days after allo-HCT. Recipient blood was collected about 28 days before transplant and at days 30, 100 and 180 after transplant. Nuclei Lysis Solution was used to extract genomic DNA from fresh or cryopreserved unfractionated peripheral blood mononuclear cells. The immunoSEQ assay, a bias-controlled multiplex PCR with V- and J-specific primers, was used to amplify TCR beta CDR3 regions from genomic DNA. In a second PCR step, the CDR3 amplicons were tagged with a proprietary barcode plus Illumina adapter sequences. An Illumina MiSeq instrument was used to sequence the CDR3 libraries. As for how the authors treated the data: Export and quality control were performed with immunoSEQ Analyzer 3.0, and downstream analyses were performed with R Bioconductor and Immunarch. Only productive rearrangements in the normalized downsampled data set went into calculating the repertoire metrics. In the normalized cohort, a clonotype counted as pathologically expanded if the clonotype was larger than 5 templates. The Inverse Simpson Index served as the measure of repertoire diversity. The non-normalized data set was used for CMV-specificity analyses so that all clonotypes could be captured. TCRdb carries this immuneACCESS record with in-frame sequences only. Its versions omit some clonotypes, under half of them owing to an unresolved V gene in the studies checked, with the rest unexplained. V and J calls and clone size follow that table, whereas D and trimming were derived from the DNA. The sample profile shows some 5,100 clones; more than 25% of them were found once. Jointly, the top ten make up more than 13% of the sample.

Looking up the germline V gene (reference sequence) yields CDR1 DFQATT and CDR2 SNEGSKA. Its CDR3 holds 11 amino acids, cysteine through phenylalanine. Left in the record is the CDR3 DNA by itself, 33 bases read in frame from the first base. V ends up 2 bases short and J 7 bases short, with an unmatched junction base count of 1. Sequenced here: peripheral blood mononuclear cells, sampled 180 days after allogeneic stem cell transplant. This receptor was obtained from a male patient in his thirties or forties who had an allogeneic stem cell transplant from an unrelated donor, so the T cells may come from the graft donor. Some clones in this sample may be carry-over from other donors' samples. The chain couples TRBV20-1 to TRBJ1-2, with 7 bases matching TRBD1. The sequenced DNA is TGCAGTGCTAGACAGGGGGGTGGCTACACCTTC. It translates as CSARQGGGYTF.